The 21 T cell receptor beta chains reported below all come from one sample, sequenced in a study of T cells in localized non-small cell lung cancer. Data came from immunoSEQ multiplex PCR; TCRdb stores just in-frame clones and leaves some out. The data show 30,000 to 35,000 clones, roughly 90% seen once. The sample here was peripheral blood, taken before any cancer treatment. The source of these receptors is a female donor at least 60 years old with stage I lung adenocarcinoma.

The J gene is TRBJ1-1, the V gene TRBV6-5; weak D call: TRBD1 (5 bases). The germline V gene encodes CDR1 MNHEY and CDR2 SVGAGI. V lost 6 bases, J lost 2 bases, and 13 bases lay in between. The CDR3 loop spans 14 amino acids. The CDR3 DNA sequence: TGTGCCAGCAGGGAGTCAGGGTTTAACACTGAAGCTTTCTTT. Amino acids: CASRESGFNTEAFF.

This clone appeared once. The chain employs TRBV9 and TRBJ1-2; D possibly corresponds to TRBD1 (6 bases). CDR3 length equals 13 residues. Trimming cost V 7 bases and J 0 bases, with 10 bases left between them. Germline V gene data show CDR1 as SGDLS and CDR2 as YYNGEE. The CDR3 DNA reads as TGTGCCAGCGGACAGCTAGCTAACTATGGCTACACCTTC. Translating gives CASGQLANYGYTF.

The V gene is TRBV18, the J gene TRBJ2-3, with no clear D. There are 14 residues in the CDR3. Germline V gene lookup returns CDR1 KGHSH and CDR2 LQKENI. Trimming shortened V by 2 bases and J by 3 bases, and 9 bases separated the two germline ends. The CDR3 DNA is TGTGCCAGCTCACCATCGACGGCGACAGATACGCAGTATTTT. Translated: CASSPSTATDTQYF.

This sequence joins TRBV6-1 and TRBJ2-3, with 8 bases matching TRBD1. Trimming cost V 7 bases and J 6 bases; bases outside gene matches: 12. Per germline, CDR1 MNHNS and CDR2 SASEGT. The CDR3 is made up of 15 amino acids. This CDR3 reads CASTNSGGGEDTQYF. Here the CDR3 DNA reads TGTGCCAGCACCAACTCAGGGGGCGGCGAGGATACGCAGTATTTT.

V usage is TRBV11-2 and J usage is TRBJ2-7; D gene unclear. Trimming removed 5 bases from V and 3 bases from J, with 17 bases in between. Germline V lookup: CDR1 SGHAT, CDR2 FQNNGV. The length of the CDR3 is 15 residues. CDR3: CASSLHMYRIYEQYF. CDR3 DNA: TGTGCCAGCAGCCTCCACATGTATCGAATCTACGAGCAGTACTTC.

The CDR3 DNA is TGTGCCAGCAGCCAAGAGGAGGGGGTTGAAAAACTGTTTTTT. Encoded protein: CASSQEEGVEKLFF. The chain carries TRBV4-2 and TRBJ1-4, with D tentatively TRBD1 (6 bases). This CDR3 region has 14 residues. The germline V and J ends were trimmed by 0 bases and 7 bases, with 9 bases remaining between them. The germline CDR1 and CDR2 sequences are LGHNA and YNFKEQ.

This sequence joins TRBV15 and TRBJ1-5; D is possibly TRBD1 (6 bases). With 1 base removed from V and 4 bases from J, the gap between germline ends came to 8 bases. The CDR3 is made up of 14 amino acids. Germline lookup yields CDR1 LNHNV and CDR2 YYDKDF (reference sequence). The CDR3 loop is CATSRGRGNQPQHF. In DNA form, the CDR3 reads TGTGCCACCAGCAGAGGGAGGGGGAATCAGCCCCAGCATTTT.

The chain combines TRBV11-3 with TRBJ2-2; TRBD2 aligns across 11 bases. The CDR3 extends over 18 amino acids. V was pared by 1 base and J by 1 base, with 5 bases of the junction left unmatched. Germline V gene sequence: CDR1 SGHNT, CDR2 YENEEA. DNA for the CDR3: TGTGCCAGCAGCTTAGCTCTAGGACTAGCGGGGAACACCGGGGAGCTGTTTTTT. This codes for CASSLALGLAGNTGELFF.

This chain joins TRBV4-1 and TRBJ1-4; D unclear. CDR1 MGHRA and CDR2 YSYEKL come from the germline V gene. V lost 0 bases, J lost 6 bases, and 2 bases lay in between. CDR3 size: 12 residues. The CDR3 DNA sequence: TGCGCCAGCAGCCAAGAGGATGAAAAACTGTTTTTT. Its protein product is CASSQEDEKLFF.

CDR3 coding DNA: TGTGCCAGCAGCTTGGATAGGGTCCGCTACACCTTC. Translated, it gives CASSLDRVRYTF. The V gene is TRBV5-6, the J gene TRBJ1-2; D gene unclear. Looked up from germline, CDR1 is SGHDT and CDR2 is YYEEEE. The CDR3 covers 12 residues. V was cut by 0 bases and J by 9 bases, with 9 bases left in between.

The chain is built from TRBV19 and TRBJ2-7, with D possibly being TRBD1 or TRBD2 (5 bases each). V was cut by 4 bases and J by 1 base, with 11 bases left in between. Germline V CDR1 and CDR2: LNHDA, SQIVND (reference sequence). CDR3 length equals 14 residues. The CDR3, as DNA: TGTGCCAGTAGTAAGGGGACGGTGTCCTACGAGCAGTACTTC. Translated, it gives CASSKGTVSYEQYF.

The CDR3 region has the DNA TGCGCCAGCAGCTTGTTTGCGCGGGGGTTTCAAGAGACCCAGTACTTC. Translated, it gives CASSLFARGFQETQYF. The chain employs TRBV5-1 and TRBJ2-5; 7 bases fit TRBD2. V lost 1 base, J lost 2 bases, and 8 bases stayed unmatched. Germline lookup yields CDR1 SGHRS and CDR2 YFSETQ. CDR3 length: 16 amino acids.

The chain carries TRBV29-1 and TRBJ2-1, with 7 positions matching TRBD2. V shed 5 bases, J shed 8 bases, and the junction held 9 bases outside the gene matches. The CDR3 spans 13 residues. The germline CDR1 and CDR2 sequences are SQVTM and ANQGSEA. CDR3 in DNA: TGCAGCGTTCCCCTCCGGGGGGACCATGAGCAGTTCTTC. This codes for CSVPLRGDHEQFF.

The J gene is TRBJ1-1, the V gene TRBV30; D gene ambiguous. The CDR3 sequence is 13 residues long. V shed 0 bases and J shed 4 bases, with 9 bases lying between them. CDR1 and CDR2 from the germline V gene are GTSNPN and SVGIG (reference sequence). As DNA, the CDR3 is TGTGCCTGGAGTGTAGCGTTTTCCACTGAAGCTTTCTTT. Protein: CAWSVAFSTEAFF.

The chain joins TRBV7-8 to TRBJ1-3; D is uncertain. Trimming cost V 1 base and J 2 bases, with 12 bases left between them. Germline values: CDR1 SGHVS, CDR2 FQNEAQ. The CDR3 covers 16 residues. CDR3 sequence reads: CASSLGLRQTGNTIYF. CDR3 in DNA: TGTGCCAGCAGCTTAGGTCTCAGACAAACTGGAAACACCATATATTTT.

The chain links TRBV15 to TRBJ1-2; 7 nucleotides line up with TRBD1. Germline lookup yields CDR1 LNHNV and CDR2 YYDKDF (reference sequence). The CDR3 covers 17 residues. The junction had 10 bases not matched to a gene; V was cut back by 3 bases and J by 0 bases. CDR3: CATSSTGTAKTNYGYTF. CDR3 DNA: TGTGCCACCAGCAGCACCGGGACAGCCAAAACTAACTATGGCTACACCTTC.

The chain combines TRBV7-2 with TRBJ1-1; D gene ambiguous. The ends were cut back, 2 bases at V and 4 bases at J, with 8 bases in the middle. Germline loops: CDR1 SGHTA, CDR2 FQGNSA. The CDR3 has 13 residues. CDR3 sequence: CASSLQQGTEAFF. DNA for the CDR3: TGTGCCAGCAGCTTACAACAAGGCACTGAAGCTTTCTTT.

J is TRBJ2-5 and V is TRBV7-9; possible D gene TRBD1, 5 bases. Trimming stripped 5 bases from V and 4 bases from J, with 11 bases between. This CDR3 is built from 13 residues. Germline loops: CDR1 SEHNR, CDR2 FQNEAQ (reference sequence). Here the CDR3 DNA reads TGTGCCAGCAGCATTGGGGCCAGAGAGACCCAGTACTTC. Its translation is CASSIGARETQYF.

CDR3 DNA: TGTGCCAGCAGCGTTGATTCGGGACGGACCTACGAGCAGTACTTC. Translated, it gives CASSVDSGRTYEQYF. The V and J genes are TRBV9 and TRBJ2-7; D may correspond to TRBD1 or TRBD2 (5 bases each). Deletions cut 2 bases from V and 2 bases from J, with 14 bases between. Looked up from germline, CDR1 is SGDLS and CDR2 is YYNGEE. The CDR3 is made up of 15 amino acids.

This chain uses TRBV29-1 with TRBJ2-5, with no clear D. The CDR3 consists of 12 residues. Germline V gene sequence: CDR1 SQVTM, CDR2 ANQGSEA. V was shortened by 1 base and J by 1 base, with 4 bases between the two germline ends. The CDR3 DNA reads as TGCAGCGTTGAAGGATCCCAAGAGACCCAGTACTTC. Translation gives CSVEGSQETQYF.

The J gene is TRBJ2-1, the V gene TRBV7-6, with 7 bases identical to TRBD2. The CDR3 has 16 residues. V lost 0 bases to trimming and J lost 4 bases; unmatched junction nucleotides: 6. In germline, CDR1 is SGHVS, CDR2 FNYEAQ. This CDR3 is CASSLAPGGGYNEQFF. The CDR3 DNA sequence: TGTGCCAGCAGCTTAGCGCCTGGCGGGGGATACAATGAGCAGTTCTTC.